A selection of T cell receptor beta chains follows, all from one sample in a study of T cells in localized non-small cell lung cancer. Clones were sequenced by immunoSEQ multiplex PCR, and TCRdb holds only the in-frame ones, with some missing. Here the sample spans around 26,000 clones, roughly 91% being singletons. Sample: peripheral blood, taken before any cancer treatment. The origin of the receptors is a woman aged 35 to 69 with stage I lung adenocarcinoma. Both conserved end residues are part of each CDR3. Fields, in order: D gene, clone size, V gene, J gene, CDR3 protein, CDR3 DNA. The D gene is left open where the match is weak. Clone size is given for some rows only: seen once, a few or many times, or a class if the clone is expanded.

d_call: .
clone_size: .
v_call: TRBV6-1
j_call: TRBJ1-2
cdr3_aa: CASSERQAVWGYTF
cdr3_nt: TGTGCCAGCAGTGAACGACAGGCCGTGTGGGGCTACACCTTC

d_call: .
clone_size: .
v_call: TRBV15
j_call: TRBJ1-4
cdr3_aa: CATSRGGGEKLFF
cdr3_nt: TGTGCCACCAGCAGAGGGGGAGGTGAAAAACTGTTTTTT

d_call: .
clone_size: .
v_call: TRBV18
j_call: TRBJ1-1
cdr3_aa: CASSPEGTRPPEAFF
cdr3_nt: TGTGCCAGCTCACCCGAAGGGACTAGACCTCCTGAAGCTTTCTTT

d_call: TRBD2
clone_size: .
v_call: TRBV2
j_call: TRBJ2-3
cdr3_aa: CASSPGLAVDTQYF
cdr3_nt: TGTGCCAGCAGTCCGGGACTAGCGGTAGATACGCAGTATTTT

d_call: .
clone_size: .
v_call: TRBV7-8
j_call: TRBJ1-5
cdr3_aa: CASSLAQGGPQHF
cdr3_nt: TGTGCCAGCAGCTTAGCGCAGGGTGGGCCCCAGCATTTT

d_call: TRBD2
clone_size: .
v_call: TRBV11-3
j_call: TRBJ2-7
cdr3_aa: CASSPQLPSGASYEQYF
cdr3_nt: TGTGCCAGCAGCCCCCAGCTGCCTAGCGGGGCGTCCTACGAGCAGTACTTC

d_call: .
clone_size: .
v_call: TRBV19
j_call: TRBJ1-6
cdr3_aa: CASSIGSRSPLHF
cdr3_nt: TGTGCCAGTAGTATCGGCAGTCGGTCACCCCTCCACTTT

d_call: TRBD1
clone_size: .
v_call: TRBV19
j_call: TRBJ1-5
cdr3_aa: CASSNGQGAGQPQHF
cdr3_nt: TGTGCCAGTAGTAACGGCCAGGGGGCAGGTCAGCCCCAGCATTTT

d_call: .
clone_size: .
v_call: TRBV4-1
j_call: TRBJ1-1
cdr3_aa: CASSLIGGDTEAFF
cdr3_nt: TGCGCCAGCAGCCTAATAGGGGGGGACACTGAAGCTTTCTTT

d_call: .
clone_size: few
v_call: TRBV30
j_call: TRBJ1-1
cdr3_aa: CAWSGALNTEAFF
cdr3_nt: TGTGCCTGGAGTGGGGCCTTGAACACTGAAGCTTTCTTT

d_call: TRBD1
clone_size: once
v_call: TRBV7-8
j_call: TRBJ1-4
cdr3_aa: CASSFTGGGDEKLFF
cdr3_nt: TGTGCCAGCAGCTTTACAGGGGGCGGAGATGAAAAACTGTTTTTT

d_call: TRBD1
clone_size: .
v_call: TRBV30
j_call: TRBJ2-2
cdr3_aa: CAWMGQGTGELFF
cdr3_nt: TGTGCCTGGATGGGACAGGGCACCGGGGAGCTGTTTTTT

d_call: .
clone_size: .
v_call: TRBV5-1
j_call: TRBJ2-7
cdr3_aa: CASSPRLEGSHEQYF
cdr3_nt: TGCGCCAGCAGCCCAAGACTAGAGGGATCCCACGAGCAGTACTTC

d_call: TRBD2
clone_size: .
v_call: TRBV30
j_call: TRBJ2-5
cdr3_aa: CAWSVLAGIQETQYF
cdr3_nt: TGTGCCTGGAGTGTACTAGCGGGTATCCAAGAGACCCAGTACTTC

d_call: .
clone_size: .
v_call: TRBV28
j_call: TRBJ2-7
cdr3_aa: CASRLDSSYEQYF
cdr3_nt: TGTGCCAGCAGGCTGGACAGCTCCTACGAGCAGTACTTC

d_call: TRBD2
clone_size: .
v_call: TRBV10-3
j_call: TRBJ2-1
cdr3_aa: CAIGTSGSPPDEQFF
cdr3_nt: TGTGCCATCGGGACTAGCGGGAGTCCCCCCGATGAGCAGTTCTTC

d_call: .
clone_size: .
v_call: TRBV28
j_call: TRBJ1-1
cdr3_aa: CASSLRQTNTEAFF
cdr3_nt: TGTGCCAGCAGTTTGCGACAGACGAACACTGAAGCTTTCTTT

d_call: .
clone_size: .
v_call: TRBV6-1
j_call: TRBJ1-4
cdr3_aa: CASSALQGRTNEKLFF
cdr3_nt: TGTGCCAGCAGTGCCTTGCAGGGAAGAACTAATGAAAAACTGTTTTTT

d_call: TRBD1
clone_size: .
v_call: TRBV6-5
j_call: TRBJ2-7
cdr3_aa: CASSWAGQGNEQYF
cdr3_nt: TGTGCCAGCAGTTGGGCGGGACAGGGGAACGAGCAGTACTTC

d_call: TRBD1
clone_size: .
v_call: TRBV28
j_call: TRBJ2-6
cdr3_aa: CASGGQTGANVLTF
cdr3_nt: TGTGCCAGCGGGGGACAGACTGGGGCCAACGTCCTGACTTTC

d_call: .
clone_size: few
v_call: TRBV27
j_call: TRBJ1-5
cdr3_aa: CASGPRGYQPQHF
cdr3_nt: TGTGCCAGCGGCCCTCGGGGTTATCAGCCCCAGCATTTT

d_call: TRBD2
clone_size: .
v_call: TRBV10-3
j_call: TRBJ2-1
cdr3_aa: CAISESVAGGYNNEQFF
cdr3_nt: TGTGCCATCAGTGAGTCAGTAGCGGGGGGCTATAACAATGAGCAGTTCTTC

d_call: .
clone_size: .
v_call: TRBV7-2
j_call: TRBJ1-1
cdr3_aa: CASSLAGMNTEAFF
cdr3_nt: TGTGCCAGCAGCTTAGCCGGTATGAACACTGAAGCTTTCTTT

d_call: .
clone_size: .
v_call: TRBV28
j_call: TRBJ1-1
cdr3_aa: CASSRPLNTEAFF
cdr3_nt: TGTGCCAGCAGTCGGCCTCTGAACACTGAAGCTTTCTTT

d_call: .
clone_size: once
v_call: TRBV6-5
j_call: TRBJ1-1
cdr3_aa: CASSYGGVTEAFF
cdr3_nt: TGTGCCAGCAGTTACGGGGGGGTCACTGAAGCTTTCTTT

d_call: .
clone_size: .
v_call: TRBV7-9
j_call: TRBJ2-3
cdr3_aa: CASSLTGASTDTQYF
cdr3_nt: TGTGCCAGCAGCTTAACGGGTGCTAGCACAGATACGCAGTATTTT

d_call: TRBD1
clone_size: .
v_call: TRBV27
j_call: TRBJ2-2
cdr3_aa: CASSETQGAGGELFF
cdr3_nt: TGTGCCAGCAGTGAGACACAGGGGGCGGGCGGGGAGCTGTTTTTT

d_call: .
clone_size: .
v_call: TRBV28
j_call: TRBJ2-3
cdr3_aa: CASSSQGTDTQYF
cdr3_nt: TGTGCCAGCAGTTCGCAGGGCACAGATACGCAGTATTTT